These 21 T cell receptor beta chains originate from one sample sequenced in a study of cytomegalovirus exposure and HLA in healthy donors. Libraries were prepared by immunoSEQ multiplex PCR; TCRdb keeps only in-frame clonotypes and omits some of them. The profile covers a few hundred thousand clones, with approximately 80% appearing a single time and about an eighth taken by the ten largest. The sequencing sample was made of PBMCs. The receptors originated from a woman younger than 45 in good health and CMV-seropositive.

The chain links TRBV18 to TRBJ2-3; D might be TRBD1 or TRBD2, each matching 6 bases. This CDR3 comprises 17 residues. The V gene lost 4 bases and the J gene lost 5 bases, with 22 bases spanning the gap. CDR1 and CDR2 (germline): KGHSH, LQKENI. CDR3 amino acids: CASSLASGTSAGDTQYF. DNA for the CDR3: TGTGCCAGCTCACTTGCTTCCGGGACATCAGCGGGAGATACGCAGTATTTT.

The chain links TRBV28 to TRBJ1-2; no firm D call. The CDR3 covers 14 residues. Germline-derived CDR1 and CDR2 are MDHEN and SYDVKM. V gave up 6 bases and J gave up 8 bases, with 19 bases separating them. CDR3 amino acids: CASRPSQAGGGYTF. The DNA of the CDR3 is TGTGCCAGCAGGCCGAGTCAGGCGGGAGGCGGCTACACCTTC.

V and J are TRBV5-1 and TRBJ1-2; 10 nucleotides agree with TRBD1. Looked up from germline, CDR1 is SGHRS and CDR2 is YFSETQ. The CDR3 consists of 15 residues. The J segment lost 4 bases and the V segment lost 5 bases, leaving 8 bases of the junction unmatched. The CDR3 region has the DNA TGCGCCAGCAGACTGACAGGGGGCTCAGGCTATGGCTACACCTTC. Residues: CASRLTGGSGYGYTF.

The chain is built from TRBV5-6 and TRBJ1-2; tentative D call: TRBD1 (6 bases). The CDR3 contains 13 residues. Trimming pared 3 bases from V and 3 bases from J, leaving 9 bases between. CDR1 and CDR2 (germline): SGHDT, YYEEEE. The CDR3 DNA is TGTGCCAGCAGCTCAGACAGGTACTATGGCTACACCTTC. This gives the protein CASSSDRYYGYTF.

The chain recombines TRBV7-9 with TRBJ1-5; weak D call: TRBD1 (5 bases). The CDR3 is made up of 14 amino acids. V was clipped by 1 base and J by 4 bases, with 8 bases between them. Germline CDR1 SEHNR, CDR2 FQNEAQ (reference sequence). Here the CDR3 reads CASSLGAGNQPQHF. The CDR3 DNA reads TGTGCCAGCAGCTTAGGGGCAGGGAATCAGCCCCAGCATTTT.

V is TRBV19 and J is TRBJ2-1; a possible D gene is TRBD2 (5 bases). Germline V gene sequence: CDR1 LNHDA, CDR2 SQIVND (reference sequence). The CDR3 runs to 13 residues. Trimming removed 5 bases at V and 6 bases at J, with 11 bases between. The CDR3 nucleotides are TGTGCCAGTAGTGCAGGACTTGGCAATGAGCAGTTCTTC. Translated: CASSAGLGNEQFF.

The genes are TRBV6-6 and TRBJ2-7, with D perhaps matching TRBD1 (5 bases). V lost 0 bases to trimming and J lost 6 bases, with 6 bases between them. The CDR3 consists of 12 residues. Germline assignment: CDR1 MNHNY and CDR2 SVGAGI (reference sequence). The CDR3 region has the DNA TGTGCCAGCAGTTACTCGGGGCGCGAGCAGTACTTC. This sequence encodes CASSYSGREQYF.

The rearrangement links TRBV14 to TRBJ2-2, with D perhaps matching TRBD2 (6 bases). The V gene's germline CDR1 is SGHDN and CDR2 FVKESK. There are 13 residues in the CDR3. Trimming shortened V by 1 base and J by 8 bases, and 8 bases separated the two germline ends. In DNA form, the CDR3 reads TGTGCCAGCAGCCAAGTGCTAGCGGGGGAGCTGTTTTTT. Its translation is CASSQVLAGELFF. The whole variable domain, filled in from reference TRBV14 and TRBJ2-2, reads EAGVTQFPSHSVIEKGQTVTLRCDPISGHDNLYWYRRVMGKEIKFLLHFVKESKQDESGMPNNRFLAERTGGTYSTLKVQPAELEDSGVYFCASSQVLAGELFFGEGSRLTVL.

V is TRBV18 and J is TRBJ2-2; 8 bases agree with TRBD1. This CDR3 contains 17 residues. V trimming: 0 bases; J trimming: 15 bases; junction bases outside the gene matches: 18. The germline V gene has CDR1 KGHSH and CDR2 LQKENI. The CDR3 DNA reads TGTGCCAGCTCACCACCGCAGACAGGGGTTCGCCGGGGAGCTATGTTTTTT. Translated: CASSPPQTGVRRGAMFF.

The V and J genes are TRBV11-3 and TRBJ1-2, with a possible D match to TRBD1 (6 bases). CDR1 is SGHNT and CDR2 is YENEEA in the germline V gene. V lost 5 bases to trimming and J lost 4 bases, with 14 bases between them. This CDR3 has 14 amino acids. CDR3 sequence (DNA): TGTGCCAGCAGCCAGACAGGAGTCGGCTATGGCTACACCTTC. Protein product: CASSQTGVGYGYTF.

This clone was found a few times. The chain recombines TRBV5-1 with TRBJ2-2, with a possible D match to TRBD2 (6 bases). Germline V gives CDR1 SGHRS, CDR2 YFSETQ. Trimming pared 0 bases from V and 4 bases from J, leaving 10 bases between. The length of the CDR3 is 15 residues. DNA for the CDR3: TGCGCCAGCAGCTTGGGACTAGAGGGCACCGGGGAGCTGTTTTTT. Translated: CASSLGLEGTGELFF.

This rearrangement joins TRBV11-2 to TRBJ2-7, with D perhaps matching TRBD2 (7 bases). Germline CDR1 SGHAT, CDR2 FQNNGV. The CDR3 runs to 18 residues. V lost 5 bases and J lost 4, with 27 bases in between. CDR3 residues: CASSPVDRPRGGMYEQYF. The CDR3 region has the DNA TGTGCCAGCAGCCCCGTGGACCGGCCTAGGGGGGGAATGTACGAGCAGTACTTC.

The chain uses TRBV30 and TRBJ1-2; D unresolved. Germline lookup yields CDR1 GTSNPN and CDR2 SVGIG (reference sequence). There are 14 residues in the CDR3. V gave up 5 bases and J gave up 0 bases, with 13 bases separating them. In DNA form, the CDR3 reads TGTGCCTGGTCCACAGAGCAGTCTAACTATGGCTACACCTTC. Its translation is CAWSTEQSNYGYTF.

The CDR3 here is CASSTSQPQHF. In nucleotides, the CDR3 is TGTGCCAGCAGTACTAGTCAGCCCCAGCATTTT. V is TRBV28 and J is TRBJ1-5; no definite D call. Trimming took off 5 bases at V and 6 bases at J, with 5 bases between the two ends. Germline V gene lookup returns CDR1 MDHEN and CDR2 SYDVKM. This CDR3 contains 11 residues.

The chain couples TRBV7-2 to TRBJ2-1; D is tentatively TRBD1 or TRBD2 (5 bases each). Trimming took 2 bases from V and 6 from J, leaving 14 bases between them. CDR3 length: 15 residues. Germline CDR1 SGHTA, CDR2 FQGNSA. In DNA, the CDR3 is TGTGCCAGCAGCTTAAGGGGAACTAGTTCCAATGAGCAGTTCTTC. The encoded protein is CASSLRGTSSNEQFF.

This chain joins TRBV12-5 and TRBJ2-1, with D possibly being TRBD1 (6 bases). The CDR3 totals 17 residues. Per the germline V gene, CDR1 is LGHNT and CDR2 is FRNRAP. Trimming removed 6 bases from V and 6 bases from J, with 24 bases in between. The CDR3 coding sequence is TGTGCTAGTGGGTACTTGACGGGACAACGAGGGGGCAATGAGCAGTTCTTC. Its translation: CASGYLTGQRGGNEQFF.

This chain uses TRBV30 with TRBJ1-2, with 7 bases matching TRBD1. Germline V gene sequence: CDR1 GTSNPN, CDR2 SVGIG (reference sequence). V lost 0 bases and J lost 3; bases outside the gene matches: 7. The CDR3 is made up of 15 amino acids. The CDR3 spells CAWSVWQGEDYGYTF. CDR3 in DNA: TGTGCCTGGAGTGTATGGCAGGGGGAAGACTATGGCTACACCTTC.

The V call is TRBV10-3, the J call TRBJ2-1; TRBD2 might be the D (5 bases). Trimming left V 10 bases short and J 4 bases short, with 17 bases between. The CDR3 has 14 residues. The germline V gene has CDR1 ENHRY and CDR2 SYGVKD. CDR3 sequence (DNA): TGTGCCACCCACTCAGAGGGCCCGTACAATGAGCAGTTCTTC. Amino acid sequence: CATHSEGPYNEQFF.

This rearrangement joins TRBV4-1 to TRBJ2-6, with 7 bases lining up with TRBD1. Germline-derived CDR1 and CDR2 are MGHRA and YSYEKL. The length of the CDR3 is 17 residues. The J segment lost 1 base and the V segment lost 3 bases, leaving 6 bases of the junction unmatched. The CDR3 spells CASSHPGQPSGANVLTF. CDR3 DNA sequence: TGCGCCAGCAGCCACCCGGGACAGCCATCTGGGGCCAACGTCCTGACTTTC.

CDR3 protein: CASMLRPTDTQYF. The CDR3 DNA reads as TGTGCCAGCATGCTTAGACCCACAGATACGCAGTATTTT. The genes are TRBV5-6 and TRBJ2-3; D not certain. The CDR3 totals 13 residues. Germline loops: CDR1 SGHDT, CDR2 YYEEEE. Trimming left V 6 bases short and J 2 bases short, with 10 bases between.

This rearrangement joins TRBV2 to TRBJ1-2; D is undetermined. The germline CDR1 and CDR2 sequences are SNHLY and FYNNEI. The CDR3 is 13 amino acids. V was clipped by 7 bases and J by 4 bases, with 13 bases between them. As DNA, the CDR3 is TGTGCCAGCACTCAAAGAGGAGCCTATGGCTACACCTTC. Translating it yields CASTQRGAYGYTF.